The clone carrying this T cell receptor (beta chain) was observed a few times. Its specificity is not known. Each single cDNA molecule received a unique molecular identifier. MiXCR, applied by TCRdb to the 5' RACE reads, yields one record per CDR3 protein. This sample has 100,000 to 150,000 distinct CDR3 sequences; 15% occur once, and the top ten carry 21%. Trimming pared 7 bases from V and 1 base from J, leaving 11 bases between. Germline CDR1 and CDR2: SNHLY and FYNNEI. The CDR3 is 13 residues long. This entry belongs to a study of early T cells in non-severe SARS-CoV-2 infection. About the research overall: Sequencing of bulk RNA from unsorted whole blood was done, without chain pairing.

The study's findings and limits: Matches to VDJdb favored anti-spike CD8 responses and missed private and CD4 specificities.

This clonotype was obtained from an adult who was a healthcare worker with PCR-confirmed SARS-CoV-2 infection or an uninfected control (not recorded which). Sequenced input: whole blood. The rearrangement links TRBV2 to TRBJ2-7, with D possibly called TRBD1 or TRBD2 (6 bases each). This CDR3 reads CASIGGLSYEQYF. CDR3 in DNA: TGTGCCAGCATAGGGGGGCTTTCCTACGAGCAGTACTTC.